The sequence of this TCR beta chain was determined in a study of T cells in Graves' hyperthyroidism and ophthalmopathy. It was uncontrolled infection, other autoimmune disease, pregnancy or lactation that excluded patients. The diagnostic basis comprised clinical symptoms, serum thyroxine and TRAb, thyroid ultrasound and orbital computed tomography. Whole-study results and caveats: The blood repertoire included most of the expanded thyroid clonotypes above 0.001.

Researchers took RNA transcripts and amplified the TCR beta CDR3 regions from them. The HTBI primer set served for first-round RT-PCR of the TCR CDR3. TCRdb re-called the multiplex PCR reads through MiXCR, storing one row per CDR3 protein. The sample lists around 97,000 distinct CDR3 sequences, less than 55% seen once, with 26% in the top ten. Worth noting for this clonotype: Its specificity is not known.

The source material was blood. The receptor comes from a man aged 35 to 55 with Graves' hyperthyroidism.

CDR3 sequence (DNA): TGTGCCAGCAGCACCGGGACAGGGATTATGTATGGCTACACCTTC. Amino acid sequence: CASSTGTGIMYGYTF. This chain connects TRBV11-2 to TRBJ1-2, with TRBD1 matching 9 bases. CDR3 length equals 15 residues. V lost 5 bases to trimming and J lost 5 bases; unmatched junction nucleotides: 9. Germline V gives CDR1 SGHAT, CDR2 FQNNGV.